One sample yielded the 5 T cell receptor beta chains listed below, sequenced in a study of tumor-infiltrating lymphocytes in glioblastoma multiforme. TCR beta libraries were built from RNA through three nested multiplex PCR rounds using modified ARM-PCR. TCRdb recomputed calls from the multiplex PCR reads with MiXCR, one row per CDR3 protein. The table lists some 11,000 distinct CDR3 sequences, roughly 70% of them singletons. Specimen: brain tumor tissue. These receptors all come from a male donor with glioblastoma.

This chain joins TRBV20-1 and TRBJ2-1, with 10 bases fitting TRBD2. V lost 3 bases to trimming and J lost 2 bases; unmatched junction nucleotides: 4. The CDR3 consists of 15 residues. CDR1 and CDR2 (germline): DFQATT, SNEGSKA (reference sequence). In nucleotides, the CDR3 is TGCAGTGCTAGGTGGACTAGCGGCGCCTACAATGAGCAGTTCTTC. This translates into CSARWTSGAYNEQFF.

The rearrangement joins TRBV11-1 to TRBJ1-1; no firm D call. Germline-derived CDR1 and CDR2 are SGHAT and FQDESV (reference sequence). The CDR3 has 14 amino acids. The V gene lost 1 base and the J gene lost 11 bases, with 17 bases spanning the gap. As DNA, the CDR3 is TGTGCCAGCAGCTTAGAGGAGTATGGCAGCGAGGCTTTCTTT. Protein sequence: CASSLEEYGSEAFF.

This clonotype has ten or more counts. The V call is TRBV28, the J call TRBJ2-7; 9 bases are shared with TRBD1. This CDR3 comprises 14 residues. The junction had 3 bases not matched to a gene; V was cut back by 3 bases and J by 3 bases. CDR1 and CDR2 from the germline V gene are MDHEN and SYDVKM. The CDR3 sequence: CASSFRDRDYEQYF. DNA of the CDR3: TGTGCCAGCAGTTTTCGGGACAGGGACTACGAGCAGTACTTC. Combining the CDR3 with reference TRBV28 and TRBJ2-7 gives the whole variable domain DVKVTQSSRYLVKRTGEKVFLECVQDMDHENMFWYRQDPGLGLRLIYFSYDVKMKEKGDIPEGYSVSREKKERFSLILESASTNQTSMYLCASSFRDRDYEQYFGPGTRLTVT.

The V call is TRBV5-6, the J call TRBJ2-7, with D maybe TRBD1 (6 bases). CDR1 SGHDT and CDR2 YYEEEE come from the germline V gene. The CDR3 length is 14 residues. V was clipped by 0 bases and J by 3 bases, with 10 bases between them. The CDR3 DNA sequence: TGTGCCAGCAGCTTGGCCGGGACAAACTACGAGCAGTACTTC. It codes for CASSLAGTNYEQYF.

Worth noting for this clonotype: The junction and the germline gene differ at one end; a read error may be behind it. The V call is TRBV11-1, the J call TRBJ2-3; tentative D call: TRBD2 (6 bases). The CDR3 has 16 residues. The germline V gene encodes CDR1 SGHAT and CDR2 FQDESV (reference sequence). DNA of the CDR3: TGTGCCAGCAGCTTAACCCCAGGGCCTAGCGCGGATACGCAGTATTTC. Encoded protein: CASSLTPGPSADTQYF.